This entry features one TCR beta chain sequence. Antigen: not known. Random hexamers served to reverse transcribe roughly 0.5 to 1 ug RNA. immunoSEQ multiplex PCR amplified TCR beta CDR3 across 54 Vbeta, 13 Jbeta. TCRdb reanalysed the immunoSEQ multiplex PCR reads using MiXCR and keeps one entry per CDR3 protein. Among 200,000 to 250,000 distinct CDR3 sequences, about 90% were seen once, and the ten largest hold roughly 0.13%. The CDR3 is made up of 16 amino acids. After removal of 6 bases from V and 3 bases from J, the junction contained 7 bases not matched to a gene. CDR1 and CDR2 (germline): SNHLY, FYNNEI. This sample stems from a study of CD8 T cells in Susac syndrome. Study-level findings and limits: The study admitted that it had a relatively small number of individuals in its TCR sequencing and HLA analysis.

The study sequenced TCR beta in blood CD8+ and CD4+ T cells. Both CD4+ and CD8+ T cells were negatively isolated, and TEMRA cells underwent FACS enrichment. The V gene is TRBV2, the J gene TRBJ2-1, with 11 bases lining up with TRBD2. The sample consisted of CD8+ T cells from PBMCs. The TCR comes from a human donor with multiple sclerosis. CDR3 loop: CASRARTSGRYNEQFF. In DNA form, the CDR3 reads TGTGCCAGCAGGGCAAGGACTAGCGGGCGCTACAATGAGCAGTTCTTC.